This T cell receptor beta chain was identified during a study of control samples from healthy donors and cancer patients (TCRdb year 2020). In regard to this clone: It lacks a known antigen. No qualities accompany the bases; no much larger clone lies one base away.

Libraries were made using the immunoSEQ multiplex PCR assay. TCRdb obtained this table from immuneACCESS and retained in-frame rearrangements with V and J assigned. These tables miss some clones; where compared with another copy, unresolved V genes account for less than half of the shortfall, and the remainder is unexplained. The sample has roughly 76,000 clones on record, under 95% of them singletons. The ten largest clones represent 1.3% of the sample. Trimming leaves V shorter by 7 bases and J shorter by 1 base, with the junction holding 12 bases beyond the gene matches. The CDR1 and CDR2 encoded by the germline V gene (reference sequence) are SEHNR and FQNEAQ. The CDR3 starts with the cysteine, ends with the phenylalanine, and has 16 residues. CDR3 DNA is the only sequence kept; it has 48 bases, read in frame from the first base.

The chain is encoded by TRBV7-9 joined to TRBJ1-2; 7 bases in between match TRBD1. The sample comprised PBMCs. The TCR was taken from a woman aged 40-49 years with lung cancer. The CDR3 reads as follows: CASTMRQGTHNYGYTF. The DNA is as follows: TGTGCCAGCACAATGAGACAGGGAACCCATAACTATGGCTACACCTTC.